In its sample, the clone carrying this T cell receptor (beta chain) ranks as medium-sized (0.01 to 0.1%). Its specificity is unknown. For pre-culture CD4+ samples, the target was around 200,000 T cell genomes. Produced via immunoSEQ multiplex PCR; TCRdb's table is partial and in-frame only. The profile covers approximately 86,000 clones, with 86% appearing a single time and 1.7% taken by the ten largest. The entry originates in a study of T cell repertoires and HLA-DP antigens. Study information: In vitro CD4+ alloreactivity was against HeLa-presented HLA-DP. General study points: Against both alloantigens, CD137+ clonality was similar, 0.35 to 0.45.

Purity of the untouched CD4+ T cells was 95% to 98%. This sequence was found in a man aged 50 or older in good health and CMV-seronegative. Material for sequencing was CD4+ T cells from PBMCs.

CDR3 in amino acids: CASSQGPDRGGSPLHF. The CDR3 DNA sequence: TGTGCCAGCAGCCAAGGCCCGGACAGGGGAGGTTCACCCCTCCACTTT. The chain uses TRBV4-2 and TRBJ1-6, with TRBD1 identical over 9 bases. CDR1 and CDR2 from the germline V gene are LGHNA and YNFKEQ. With 1 base clipped from V and 9 bases from J, the junction kept 7 bases outside the gene matches. This CDR3 contains 16 residues.